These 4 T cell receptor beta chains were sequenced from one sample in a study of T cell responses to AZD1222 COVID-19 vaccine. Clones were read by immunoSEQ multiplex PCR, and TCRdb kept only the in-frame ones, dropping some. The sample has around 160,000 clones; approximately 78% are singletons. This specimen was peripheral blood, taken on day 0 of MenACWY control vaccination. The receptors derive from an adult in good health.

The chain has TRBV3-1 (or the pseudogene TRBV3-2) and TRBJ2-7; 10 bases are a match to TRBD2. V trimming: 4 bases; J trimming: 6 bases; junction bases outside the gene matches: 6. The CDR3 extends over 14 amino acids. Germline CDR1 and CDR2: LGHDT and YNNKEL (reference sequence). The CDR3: CASSRGTSVAEQYF. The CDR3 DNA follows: TGTGCCAGCAGCCGCGGGACTAGCGTAGCCGAGCAGTACTTC.

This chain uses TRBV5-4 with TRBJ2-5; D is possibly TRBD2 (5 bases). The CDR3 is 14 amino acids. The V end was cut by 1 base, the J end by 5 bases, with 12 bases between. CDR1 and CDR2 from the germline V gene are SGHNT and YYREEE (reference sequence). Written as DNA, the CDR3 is TGTGCCAGCAGCTTGAGAGGGAGCGGTGAGACCCAGTACTTC. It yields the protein CASSLRGSGETQYF.

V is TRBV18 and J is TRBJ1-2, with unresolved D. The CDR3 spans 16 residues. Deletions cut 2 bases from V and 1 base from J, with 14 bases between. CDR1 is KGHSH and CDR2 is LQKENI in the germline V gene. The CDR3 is CASSPFRGTNNYGYTF. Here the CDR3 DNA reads TGTGCCAGCTCACCATTTAGAGGAACCAATAACTATGGCTACACCTTC.

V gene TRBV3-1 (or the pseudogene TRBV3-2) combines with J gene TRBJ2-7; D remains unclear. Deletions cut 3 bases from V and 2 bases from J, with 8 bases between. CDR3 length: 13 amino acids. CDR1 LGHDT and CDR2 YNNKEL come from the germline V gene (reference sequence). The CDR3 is CASSHESAYEQYF. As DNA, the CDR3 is TGTGCCAGCAGCCATGAAAGTGCCTACGAGCAGTACTTC.